This T cell receptor beta chain was observed in a study of PD-1 blockade in classical Hodgkin lymphoma (dated by TCRdb to 2020 to 2021). Turning to the overall study: Nivolumab dosing was 3 mg/kg intravenously every 2 weeks, continuing until either disease progression or unacceptable toxicity. The study used CyTOF and TCR beta sequencing to define a peripheral blood immune signature of response to PD-1 blockade in classical Hodgkin lymphoma.

The Qiagen DNeasy kit was used to extract genomic DNA both from unsorted PBMCs and from the negatively selected CD4+ and CD8+ fractions. TCR beta CDR3 regions were amplified by immunoSEQ multiplex PCR using primers annealing to V and J segments. Amplification bias was minimized using a synthetic immune receptor repertoire, and residual bias was removed computationally after sequencing. The original pipeline was this. Custom Python scripts were used to quantify repertoire diversity as the Shannon entropy index. Unsorted, CD4+ and CD8+ repertoires were analyzed separately, except for combined analyses in which CD4+ and CD8+ sequences were merged in silico. A clone was considered expanded if an increase in frequency of at least 2-fold after treatment relative to C1D1 was found, and a pseudocount of 0.5 was applied to clones undetected at baseline. Clones with 0 or 1 copy at C1D1 were defined as singleton clones, while clones with 2 or more copies were defined as non-singleton clones. By matching protein sequences in sorted samples from the same patient, clones expanded in unsorted samples were annotated as CD4+, CD8+ or unknown. Wilcoxon tests were applied to paired samples to test diversity changes from C1D1 to C4D1. TCRdb mirrors the immuneACCESS table, restricted to in-frame sequences. Some clones are absent from its copies; in checked studies, under half trace to an unresolved V gene, and the reason for the others is unknown. V, J and clone size are those of that table, while D and trimming were read from the DNA. A total of about 11,000 clones appear in this sample, approximately 80% of them only once. Of the sample, about 26% is held by the ten largest clones.

On the study overall, not on this receptor specifically: A significant rise by C4D1 was seen in CD4+ but not CD8+ TCR diversity (p=0.0027 vs p=0.16), with the rise being most apparent in complete responders (p=0.02). Baseline TCR diversity was reported to be lower in newly diagnosed patients than in healthy donors and to be lower still in relapsed/refractory patients. Patients starting nivolumab less than 1 year after ASCT had lower diversity and were excluded from later analyses to avoid confounding by immune reconstitution. Baseline diversity similar to that of newly diagnosed patients was observed in trial patients achieving complete response, whereas significantly lower diversity was observed in partial responders and progressors. The study was restricted to a single clinical trial cohort, and the causes of repertoire differences, possibly disease activity or prior therapy, were left undefined.

This sample's time point label indicates: cycle 1 day 1 (C1D1), immediately before nivolumab initiation. Relapse after autologous stem cell transplantation had occurred in all trial patients, and cohorts A, B and C were distinguished by prior brentuximab vedotin exposure. A total of 50 to 70 patients with relapsed/refractory classical Hodgkin lymphoma made up the trial cohort, and each patient's best overall response was complete response, partial response or progressive disease. In the multi-cohort phase II CheckMate 205 trial, trial patients received single-agent nivolumab. Best overall response was determined by an independent review committee according to the 2007 International Working Group response criteria. Trial PBMCs were collected just before the start of nivolumab (C1D1) and during therapy at cycle 2 day 1 and cycle 4 day 1. Peripheral blood was collected in 8 mL Vacutainer Cell Preparation Tubes, from which PBMCs were isolated by centrifugation and then cryopreserved.

The germline V gene encodes CDR1 KGHSH and CDR2 LQKENI. The CDR3 sequence holds 15 residues, the cysteine and phenylalanine included. The entry retains the CDR3 DNA only, 45 bases that are in frame from base 1. V has 3 bases trimmed and J has 3 bases trimmed; junction bases matching no gene number 0. With respect to this clone: Its antigen target is currently unknown. Base qualities were left out, and no much larger clone turns up one base away.

This sample comprised peripheral blood mononuclear cells (PBMCs), obtained at baseline. Recombination joined TRBV18 with TRBJ2-3; 13 bases in the middle match TRBD2. The clonotype originates from a human donor with classical Hodgkin lymphoma. The DNA is as follows: TGTGCCAGCTCACCGGGACTAGCGGGAACAGATACGCAGTATTTT. Translation gives CASSPGLAGTDTQYF. Here the CDR3 is joined to the reference TRBV18 and TRBJ2-3 genes, and the full variable domain is: NAGVMQNPRHLVRRRGQEARLRCSPMKGHSHVYWYRQLPEEGLKFMVYLQKENIIDESGMPKERFSAEFPKEGPSILRIQQVVRGDSAAYFCASSPGLAGTDTQYFGPGTRLTVL.